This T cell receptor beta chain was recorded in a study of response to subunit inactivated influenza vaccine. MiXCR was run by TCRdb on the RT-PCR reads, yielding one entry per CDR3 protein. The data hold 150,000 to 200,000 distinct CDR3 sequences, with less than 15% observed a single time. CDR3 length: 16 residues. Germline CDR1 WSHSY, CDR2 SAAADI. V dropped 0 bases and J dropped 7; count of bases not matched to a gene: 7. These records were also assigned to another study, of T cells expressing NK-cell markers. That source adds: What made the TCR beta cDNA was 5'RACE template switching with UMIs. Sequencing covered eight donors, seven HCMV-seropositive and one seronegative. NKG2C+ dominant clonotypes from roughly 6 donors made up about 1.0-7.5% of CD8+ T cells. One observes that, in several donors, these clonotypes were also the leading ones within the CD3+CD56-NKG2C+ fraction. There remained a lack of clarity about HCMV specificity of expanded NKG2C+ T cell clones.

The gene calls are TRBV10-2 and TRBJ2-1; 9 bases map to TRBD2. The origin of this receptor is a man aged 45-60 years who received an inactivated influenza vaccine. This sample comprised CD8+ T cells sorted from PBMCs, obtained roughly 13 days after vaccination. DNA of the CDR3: TGCGCCAGCAGTGAGTCTTTGCGGGGGGGCCTGAATGAGCAGTTCTTC. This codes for CASSESLRGGLNEQFF.